One sample yielded the 5 T cell receptor beta chains listed below, sequenced in a study of Graves' ophthalmopathy and Graves' hyperthyroidism (dated by TCRdb to the late 2010s). Sequencing took place on an Illumina HiSeq 2000. For repertoire sequencing, TCR beta CDR3 regions were amplified from RNA transcripts. A first-round RT-PCR used HTBI primers with the Qiagen OneStep RT-PCR kit, followed by a second-round multiplex PCR, size selection and purification. TCRdb reprocessing: public reads trimmed at Q25 with fastp, clones called with MiXCR, in-frame beta chains kept. Records with the same CDR3 protein are collapsed into one entry carrying the most frequent genes and DNA. Counted in this sample were a few hundred thousand distinct CDR3 sequences; less than 45% of them appeared once. The biggest ten clones account for roughly 4.5% of the sample. The source material was peripheral blood or thyroid tissue (not recorded which). These receptors were collected from an adult man with Graves' hyperthyroidism.

This clonotype was found many times. One end of the junction is discordant with germline, which a read error may explain. This chain joins TRBV7-7 and TRBJ2-7; D might be TRBD1 (7 bases). The germline V gene has CDR1 SSHAT and CDR2 FNYEAQ (reference sequence). The CDR3 spans 13 residues. Written as DNA, the CDR3 is TGTGCTAGCAGCCTCAGGGGGGACTACGAGCAGTACTTC. Translation gives CASSLRGDYEQYF. Drawing the rest from reference TRBV7-7 and TRBJ2-7, the complete variable domain is GAGVSQSPRYKVTKRGQDVTLRCDPISSHATLYWYQQALGQGPEFLTYFNYEAQPDKSGLPSDRFSAERPEGSISTLTIQRTEQRDSAMYRCASSLRGDYEQYFGPGTRLTVT.

The sample holds a few counts of this clonotype. The chain uses TRBV29-1 and TRBJ1-1, with a possible D match to TRBD1 (5 bases). This CDR3 is 13 amino acids long. CDR1 is SQVTM and CDR2 is ANQGSEA in the germline V gene. The V and J ends lost 7 bases and 5 bases respectively, with 17 bases between them. CDR3: CSGGWGGGTEAFF. The CDR3 nucleotides read TGCAGCGGGGGTTGGGGGGGTGGGACTGAAGCTTTCTTT.

In this sample, this clonotype turned up a few times. The rearrangement uses TRBV5-1 and TRBJ2-7; 7 positions match TRBD1. V lost 4 bases, J lost 3 bases, and 10 bases stayed unmatched. Per germline, CDR1 SGHRS and CDR2 YFSETQ. The CDR3 covers 15 residues. CDR3 sequence reads: CASSIRDRRDYEQYF. The CDR3 bases are TGCGCCAGCAGCATCCGGGACAGACGTGACTACGAGCAGTACTTC.

At least ten counts were recorded for this clonotype. V gene TRBV4-1 combines with J gene TRBJ1-6, with D perhaps matching TRBD1 (5 bases). This CDR3 region has 15 residues. Trimming left V 2 bases short and J 2 bases short, with 7 bases between. The germline CDR1 and CDR2 sequences are MGHRA and YSYEKL. The CDR3 DNA reads TGCGCCAGCAGCCAACAAGGGGCCTATAATTCACCCCTCCACTTT. It translates to CASSQQGAYNSPLHF.

The chain uses TRBV7-9 and TRBJ2-7; D is possibly TRBD1 (5 bases). This CDR3 has 15 amino acids. Trimming stripped 2 bases from V and 5 bases from J, with 16 bases between. Germline lookup yields CDR1 SEHNR and CDR2 FQNEAQ (reference sequence). CDR3 protein: CASSLQGTKAHEQYF. The CDR3, as DNA: TGTGCCAGCAGCTTACAGGGCACTAAGGCCCACGAGCAGTACTTC. Together with reference TRBV7-9 and TRBJ2-7, the CDR3 gives the full variable domain: DTGVSQNPRHKITKRGQNVTFRCDPISEHNRLYWYRQTLGQGPEFLTYFQNEAQLEKSRLLSDRFSAERPKGSFSTLEIQRTEQGDSAMYLCASSLQGTKAHEQYFGPGTRLTVT.